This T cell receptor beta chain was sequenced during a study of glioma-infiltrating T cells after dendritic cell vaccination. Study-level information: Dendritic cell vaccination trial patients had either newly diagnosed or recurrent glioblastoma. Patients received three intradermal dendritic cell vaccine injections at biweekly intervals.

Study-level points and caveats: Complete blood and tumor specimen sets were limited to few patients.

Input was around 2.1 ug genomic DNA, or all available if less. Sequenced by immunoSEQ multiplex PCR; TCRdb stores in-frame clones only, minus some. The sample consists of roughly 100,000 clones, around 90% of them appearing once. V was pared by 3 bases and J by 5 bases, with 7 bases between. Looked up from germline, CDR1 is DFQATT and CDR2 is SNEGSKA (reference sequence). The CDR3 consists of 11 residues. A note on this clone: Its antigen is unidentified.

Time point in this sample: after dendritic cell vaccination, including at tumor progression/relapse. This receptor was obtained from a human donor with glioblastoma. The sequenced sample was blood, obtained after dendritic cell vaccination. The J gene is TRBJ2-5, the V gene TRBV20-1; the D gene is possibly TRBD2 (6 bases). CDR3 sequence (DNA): TGCAGTGCTAGCCTAGCGGAGACCCAGTACTTC. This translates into CSASLAETQYF.